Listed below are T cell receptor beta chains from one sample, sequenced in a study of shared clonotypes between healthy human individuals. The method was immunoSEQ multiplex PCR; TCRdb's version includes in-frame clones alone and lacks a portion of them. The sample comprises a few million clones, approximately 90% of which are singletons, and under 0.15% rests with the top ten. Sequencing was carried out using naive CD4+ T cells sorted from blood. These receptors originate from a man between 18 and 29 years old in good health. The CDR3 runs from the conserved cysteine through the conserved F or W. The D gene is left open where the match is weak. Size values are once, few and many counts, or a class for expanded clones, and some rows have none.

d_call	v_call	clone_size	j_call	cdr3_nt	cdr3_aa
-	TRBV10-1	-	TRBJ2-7	TGCGCCAGCAGTGCAAGGTGGAGCGACGAGCAGTACTTC	CASSARWSDEQYF
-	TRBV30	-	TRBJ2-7	TGTGCCTGGACTGGAGGGGTCTCCTACGAGCAGTACTTC	CAWTGGVSYEQYF
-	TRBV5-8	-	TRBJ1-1	TGTGCCAGCAGGGAGGGACACCCGAGGACTGAAGCTTTCTTT	CASREGHPRTEAFF
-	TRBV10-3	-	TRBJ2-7	TGTGCCATCAGTGAGTCCGCAGCATACGAGCAGTACTTC	CAISESAAYEQYF
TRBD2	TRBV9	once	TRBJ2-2	TGTGCCAGCAGCGAGAGCGGGACTCCAGAGCTGTTTTTT	CASSESGTPELFF
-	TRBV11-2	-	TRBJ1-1	TGTGCCAGCAGCCCGGGACGGGTGAACACTGAAGCTTTCTTT	CASSPGRVNTEAFF
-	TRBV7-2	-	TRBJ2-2	TGTGCCAGCAGGAGGGGGTTACTCACCGGGGAGCTGTTTTTT	CASRRGLLTGELFF
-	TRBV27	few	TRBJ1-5	TGTGCCAGCAGTTTCGGGCAGCCGGGGACCCAGCATTTT	CASSFGQPGTQHF
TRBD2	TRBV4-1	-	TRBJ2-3	TGCGCCAGCAGCCCACCTACCGGGACTAGCGGGGGGGATACGCAGTATTTT	CASSPPTGTSGGDTQYF
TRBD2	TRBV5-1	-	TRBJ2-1	TGCGCCAGCAGCTCTTTAGCGGGGTCCTACAATGAGCAGTTCTTC	CASSSLAGSYNEQFF
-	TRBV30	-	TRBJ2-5	TGTGCCTGGAGTCGAGGACACGGGTACCAAGAGACCCAGTACTTC	CAWSRGHGYQETQYF
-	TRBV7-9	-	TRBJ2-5	TGTGCCAGCATCTCAGTCACGGAGACCCAGTACTTC	CASISVTETQYF
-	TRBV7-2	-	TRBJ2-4	TGTGCCAGCAGCGAACCAGTAGGAAACATTCAGTACTTC	CASSEPVGNIQYF
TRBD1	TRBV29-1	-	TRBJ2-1	TGCAGCGTTGAAGGACAGGGGGCTTATGAGCAGTTCTTC	CSVEGQGAYEQFF
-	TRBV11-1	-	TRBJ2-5	TGTGCCAGCAGCAACAATAGGTGGCAGGTTTATGGTGAGACCCAGTACTTC	CASSNNRWQVYGETQYF
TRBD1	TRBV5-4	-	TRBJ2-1	TGTGCCAGCAGCTTGGGACAGGGGTGGTCGGACAATGAGCAGTTCTTC	CASSLGQGWSDNEQFF
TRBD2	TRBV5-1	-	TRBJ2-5	TGCGCCAGCAGCTTGAGCCTAGCGGGAGGCCAAGAGACCCAGTACTTC	CASSLSLAGGQETQYF
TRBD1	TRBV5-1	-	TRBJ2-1	TGCGCCAGCAGCTTGGAGGACAGGGCCTACAATGAGCAGTTCTTC	CASSLEDRAYNEQFF
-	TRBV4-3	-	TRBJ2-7	TGCGCCAGCAGCCAAGAATTCGGGACACCTAACTCCTACGAGCAGTACTTC	CASSQEFGTPNSYEQYF
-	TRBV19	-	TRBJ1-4	TGTGCCAGTAGTGGCGGAAGTACAACTAATGAAAAACTGTTTTTT	CASSGGSTTNEKLFF
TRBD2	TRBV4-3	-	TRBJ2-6	TGCGCCAGCAGCCAACGACTAGCGGGGAACTCTGGGGCCAACGTCCTGACTTTC	CASSQRLAGNSGANVLTF
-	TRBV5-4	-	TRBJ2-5	TGTGCCAGCAGCCCCGGGACACAAGAGACCCAGTACTTC	CASSPGTQETQYF
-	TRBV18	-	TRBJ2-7	TGTGCCAGCTCGCCGGGTTTCTCCTACGAGCAGTACTTC	CASSPGFSYEQYF
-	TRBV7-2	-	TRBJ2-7	TGTGCCAGCAGCCTCTGGGACCACTACGAGCAGTACTTC	CASSLWDHYEQYF
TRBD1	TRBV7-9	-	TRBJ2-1	TGTGCCAGCAGCTTTAGACAGGGAATATACAATGAGCAGTTCTTC	CASSFRQGIYNEQFF
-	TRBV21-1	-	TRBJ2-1	TGTGCCAGCAGCAAAGAACGAAGGCGGGGGGGCTATGAGCAGTTCTTC	CASSKERRRGGYEQFF
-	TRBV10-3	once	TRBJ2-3	TGTGCCATCAGTCGTTGGACAGATACAGATACGCAGTATTTT	CAISRWTDTDTQYF
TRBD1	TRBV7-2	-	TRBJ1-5	TGTGCCAGCAGCTCCGGGACAGGGGGGACCCATCAGCCCCAGCATTTT	CASSSGTGGTHQPQHF
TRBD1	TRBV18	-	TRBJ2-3	TGTGCCAGCTCGCAACAGGGGGCGCGCACAGATACGCAGTATTTT	CASSQQGARTDTQYF
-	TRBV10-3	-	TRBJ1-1	TGTGCCATCAGTGAGTCAGGGGCAGGCTTGAACACTGAAGCTTTCTTT	CAISESGAGLNTEAFF
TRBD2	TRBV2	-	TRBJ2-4	TGTGCCAGCGACTCAACCCCGGGAGGCATTCAGTACTTC	CASDSTPGGIQYF
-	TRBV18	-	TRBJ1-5	TGTGCCAGCTCACCGCCAGGGGGCAATCAGCCCCAGCATTTT	CASSPPGGNQPQHF
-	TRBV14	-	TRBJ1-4	TGTGCCAGCAGCCAAGGGGGTATCGGTGAAAAACTGTTTTTT	CASSQGGIGEKLFF
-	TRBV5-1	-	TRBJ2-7	TGCGCCAGCAGCTTGGGGAACTACGAGCAGTACTTC	CASSLGNYEQYF
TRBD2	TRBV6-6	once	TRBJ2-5	TGTGCCAGCAGTGGGACTAGCGGACAAGAGACCCAGTACTTC	CASSGTSGQETQYF
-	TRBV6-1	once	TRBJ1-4	TGTGCCAGCAGTTTATCTAATGAAAAACTGTTTTTT	CASSLSNEKLFF
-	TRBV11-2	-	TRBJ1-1	TGTGCCAGCAGCTTTGGCAGGGGGAACACTGAAGCTTTCTTT	CASSFGRGNTEAFF